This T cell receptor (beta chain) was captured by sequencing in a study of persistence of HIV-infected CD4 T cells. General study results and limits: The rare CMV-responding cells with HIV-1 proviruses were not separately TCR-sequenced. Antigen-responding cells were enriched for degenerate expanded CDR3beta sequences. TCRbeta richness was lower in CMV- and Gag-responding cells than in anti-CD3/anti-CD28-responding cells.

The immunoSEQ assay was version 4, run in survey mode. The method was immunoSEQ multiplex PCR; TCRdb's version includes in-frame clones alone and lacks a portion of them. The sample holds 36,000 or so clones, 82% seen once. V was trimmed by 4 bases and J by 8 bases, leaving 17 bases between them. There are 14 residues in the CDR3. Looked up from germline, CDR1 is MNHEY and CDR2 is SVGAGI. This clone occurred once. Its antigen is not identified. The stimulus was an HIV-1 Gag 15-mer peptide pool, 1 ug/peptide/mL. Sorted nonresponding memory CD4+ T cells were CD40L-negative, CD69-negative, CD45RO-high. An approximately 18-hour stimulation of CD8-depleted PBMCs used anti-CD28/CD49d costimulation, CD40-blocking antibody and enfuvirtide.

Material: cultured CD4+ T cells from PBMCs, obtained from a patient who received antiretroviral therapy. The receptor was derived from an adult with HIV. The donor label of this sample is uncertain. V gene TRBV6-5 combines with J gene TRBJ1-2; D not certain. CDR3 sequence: CASSSGISEGGYTF. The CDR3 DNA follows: TGTGCCAGCAGTTCCGGGATTTCCGAAGGCGGCTACACCTTC.